A selection of T cell receptor beta chains follows, all from one sample in a study of technical replicates of blood from a few donors. The repertoire was sequenced with immunoSEQ multiplex PCR; TCRdb's copy has only in-frame clones and lacks some. The sample lists about 94,000 clones, almost 96% occurring once. Material: T cells isolated from PBMCs. The receptors derive from a human donor in good health. The conserved cysteine and the conserved F or W are not part of the CDR3 here. The size of a clone is reported for some rows only, either as once, few or many, or as a class for expanded clones.

v_call | clone_size | cdr3_aa
TRBV4-1 | few | ASSQAGSERNTIY
TRBV25-1 | . | ASSELRDTEAF
TRBV9 | . | ASSRRGNTGELF
TRBV4-1 | . | ASSQVGTGGPLDTEAF
TRBV6-1 | . | ASSEALRTVLIPYEQY
TRBV10-2 | . | ASSTVYYEQY
TRBV6-5 | . | ASSLTPERNQPQH
TRBV20-1 | . | SAGQDEKLF
TRBV6-6 | few | ASSSSQQGYGYT
TRBV9 | few | ASSTQGDTEAF
TRBV5-1 | . | ASSLAPGNTEAF
TRBV28 | once | ASTKNQGFEAGNTEAF
TRBV6-4 | . | ASSHGNGGPKRNTEAF
TRBV13 | . | ASSLSSGGTDTQY
TRBV11-2 | once | ASSLTQGDEQF
TRBV19 | . | ASSPNRVEGYT
TRBV4-1 | . | ASSRGHQETQY
TRBV2 | . | ASTEGQTSGNTIY
TRBV7-9 | . | ASSFGQPEVYGYT
TRBV19 | . | ASSWEGGKGYEQY
TRBV5-6 | . | ASRPTDRDTEAF
TRBV28 | . | ASSIRSNQPQH
TRBV7-2 | . | ASSFWSTHPSYNEQF
TRBV10-1 | once | ASSETEWYQETQY
TRBV4-2 | . | ASSQDRGPAPTDTQY
TRBV19 | once | ASSGRQAADEKLF
TRBV30 | . | AWSVGSGGTDTQY
TRBV27 | . | ASSPRQGRRLEQY
TRBV4-1 | . | ASSQDAGRSYEQY
TRBV18 | . | ASSTTSGSVTGELF
TRBV28 | . | ASSPLGPGANVLT
TRBV15 | once | ATYSGRLNYYEQY
TRBV10-2 | . | ASRVDIRNSPLH
TRBV7-3 | once | ASSLTGTGGPYGYT
TRBV2 | once | ASSESRSQETQY
TRBV4-1 | . | ASSLGTGNYGYT
TRBV18 | . | ASSPPGQGRDGYT
TRBV5-1 | . | ASSSGQGVDGYT
TRBV28 | . | ASSFIAAGANVLT
TRBV11-2 | . | ASSLSPSYRRAF
TRBV7-2 | . | ASSLVGGGGGETQY
TRBV5-4 | . | ASSGYRGQVTEAF
TRBV5-6 | . | ASSFLSVMNTEAF
TRBV27 | once | ASSFGGATYEQY